These 20 T cell receptor beta chains came from one sample sequenced in a study of T cell responses to AZD1222 COVID-19 vaccine. Profiling relied on immunoSEQ multiplex PCR, and the TCRdb table lists in-frame clones only, not all of them. The table shows 100,000 to 150,000 clones, with 80% to 95% occurring only once. The sequencing used peripheral blood, collected 28 days after the second AZD1222 dose. All receptors come from an adult who received the AZD1222 COVID-19 vaccine.

The rearrangement joins TRBV5-1 to TRBJ1-3; 7 positions agree with TRBD1. The V gene's germline CDR1 is SGHRS and CDR2 YFSETQ. The CDR3 is 15 residues long. The V segment lost 2 bases and the J segment 4 bases; nucleotides outside the gene matches: 6. CDR3 sequence reads: CASSLSGQVGNTIYF. The CDR3 region has the DNA TGCGCCAGCAGCTTATCCGGACAGGTCGGAAACACCATATATTTT.

This chain links TRBV24-1 with TRBJ2-1; TRBD1 might be the D (5 bases). The CDR3 totals 16 residues. Germline V gene sequence: CDR1 KGHDR, CDR2 SFDVKD. Trimming cost V 7 bases and J 6 bases, with 21 bases left between them. The DNA of the CDR3 is TGTGCCACCAGGACGGGTGTGGCAGGGAAAGGCAATGAGCAGTTCTTC. Protein sequence: CATRTGVAGKGNEQFF.

The rearrangement joins TRBV6-5 to TRBJ1-2; TRBD1 matches at 10 bases. Germline lookup yields CDR1 MNHEY and CDR2 SVGAGI. V lost 0 bases to trimming and J lost 7 bases; unmatched junction nucleotides: 5. CDR3 length: 15 residues. The CDR3 here is CASSYSGTGVVGYTF. Here the CDR3 DNA reads TGTGCCAGCAGTTACTCAGGGACAGGGGTGGTTGGCTACACCTTC.

V and J are TRBV27 and TRBJ1-6; D is uncertain. This CDR3 is 14 amino acids long. CDR1 MNHEY and CDR2 SMNVEV come from the germline V gene (reference sequence). V was pared by 2 bases and J by 5 bases, with 7 bases between. The CDR3 region has the DNA TGTGCCAGCAGTTTAGTGGCTCATAATTCACCCCTCCACTTT. Amino acid sequence: CASSLVAHNSPLHF.

V gene TRBV30 combines with J gene TRBJ2-7, with TRBD1 matching over 8 bases. The CDR3 sequence is 15 residues long. V lost 2 bases and J lost 5; bases outside the gene matches: 11. Germline CDR1 is GTSNPN and CDR2 is SVGIG (reference sequence). The DNA for the CDR3 is TGTGCCTGGAGTCCCGCCGACAGGGGTAGGGACGAGCAGTACTTC. This translates into CAWSPADRGRDEQYF.

The chain has TRBV30 and TRBJ2-6; D is unresolved. CDR1 and CDR2 (germline): GTSNPN, SVGIG (reference sequence). Trimming shortened V by 5 bases and J by 4 bases, and 9 bases separated the two germline ends. This CDR3 has 13 amino acids. The CDR3 sequence: CAWGRAGANVLTF. The DNA for the CDR3 is TGTGCCTGGGGACGAGCCGGGGCCAACGTCCTGACTTTC.

The chain uses TRBV7-6 and TRBJ1-3; weak D call: TRBD1 (5 bases). The CDR3 totals 15 residues. The germline V gene has CDR1 SGHVS and CDR2 FNYEAQ. V lost 6 bases to trimming and J lost 2 bases, with 14 bases between them. CDR3 protein: CASRQTVDPGNTIYF. As DNA, the CDR3 is TGTGCCAGCAGGCAGACAGTAGATCCTGGAAACACCATATATTTT.

The gene calls are TRBV7-3 and TRBJ2-5; a weak D match, TRBD1 (7 bases). Germline CDR1 is SGHTA and CDR2 is FQGTGA. Trimming removed 5 bases at V and 1 base at J, with 14 bases between. The CDR3 has 15 residues. The CDR3 DNA follows: TGTGCCAGCAGCAACCGACAGGGAGGCCAAGAGACCCAGTACTTC. Translating gives CASSNRQGGQETQYF. Filled out from reference TRBV7-3 and TRBJ2-5, the complete variable domain reads GAGVSQTPSNKVTEKGKYVELRCDPISGHTALYWYRQSLGQGPEFLIYFQGTGAADDSGLPNDRFFAVRPEGSVSTLKIQRTERGDSAVYLCASSNRQGGQETQYFGPGTRLLVL.

V and J are TRBV4-3 and TRBJ1-1; possibly TRBD1 for D (5 bases). The V end was cut by 1 base, the J end by 2 bases, with 8 bases between. Germline assignment: CDR1 LGHNA and CDR2 YSLEER. The CDR3 extends over 14 amino acids. Written as DNA, the CDR3 is TGCGCCAGCAGCCAAGGGGGCCAAAACACTGAAGCTTTCTTT. Its translation: CASSQGGQNTEAFF.

The chain employs TRBV2 and TRBJ2-7; no clear D. The CDR3 contains 14 residues. Deletions cut 7 bases from V and 0 bases from J, with 13 bases between. Germline values: CDR1 SNHLY, CDR2 FYNNEI. CDR3 sequence reads: CASIGRMSSYEQYF. The CDR3 DNA reads TGTGCCAGCATCGGACGCATGAGCTCCTACGAGCAGTACTTC. The complete variable domain, with remaining parts taken from reference TRBV2 and TRBJ2-7, reads EPEVTQTPSHQVTQMGQEVILRCVPISNHLYFYWYRQILGQKVEFLVSFYNNEISEKSEIFDDQFSVERPDGSNFTLKIRSTKLEDSAMYFCASIGRMSSYEQYFGPGTRLTVT.

The chain has TRBV19 and TRBJ2-6; 7 bases align to TRBD1. The V segment lost 5 bases and the J segment 12 bases; nucleotides outside the gene matches: 16. Germline CDR1 LNHDA, CDR2 SQIVND (reference sequence). CDR3 length equals 16 residues. CDR3 DNA sequence: TGTGCCAGTAGTTCCGTGACAGGGTCGTTTATTTTCGTCCTGACTTTC. This translates into CASSSVTGSFIFVLTF.

The chain joins TRBV7-2 to TRBJ2-3; 7 bases agree with TRBD1. Trimming removed 5 bases from V and 3 bases from J; junction bases left unmatched: 8. The germline V gene has CDR1 SGHTA and CDR2 FQGNSA. The CDR3 is 15 residues long. The CDR3 reads CASSLPTGATDTQYF. In DNA, the CDR3 is TGTGCCAGCAGCCTACCCACAGGGGCGACAGATACGCAGTATTTT.

The V and J genes are TRBV5-1 and TRBJ2-5, with D unresolved. There are 14 residues in the CDR3. Per germline, CDR1 SGHRS and CDR2 YFSETQ. V was cut by 0 bases and J by 2 bases, with 8 bases left in between. The CDR3 coding sequence is TGCGCCAGCAGCTTGGAACTACTGCAAGAGACCCAGTACTTC. This codes for CASSLELLQETQYF.

This chain joins TRBV6-1 and TRBJ1-3, with D hard to call. This CDR3 contains 12 residues. V lost 3 bases to trimming and J lost 8 bases, with 8 bases between them. Germline CDR1 and CDR2: MNHNS and SASEGT. The CDR3 loop is CASSEARDTIYF. Written as DNA, the CDR3 is TGTGCCAGCAGTGAGGCGAGGGACACCATATATTTT.

The CDR3 region has the DNA TGTGCCAGCAGTGAAGGGCGGGGGGCCCCCTACGAGCAGTACTTC. It is translated as CASSEGRGAPYEQYF. The rearrangement links TRBV2 to TRBJ2-7, with 8 bases lining up with TRBD2. The CDR3 consists of 15 residues. The ends lost 1 base at V and 2 bases at J; junction bases unmatched: 4. In germline, CDR1 is SNHLY, CDR2 FYNNEI.

The CDR3 DNA is TGTGCCAGCAGCGTAGGGGCATACTCTCTCAATGAGCAGTTCTTC. It encodes CASSVGAYSLNEQFF. The rearrangement joins TRBV9 to TRBJ2-1; D gene uncertain. Deletions cut 0 bases from V and 6 bases from J, with 13 bases between. The germline V gene encodes CDR1 SGDLS and CDR2 YYNGEE. The CDR3 is made up of 15 amino acids.

In this sample, this clone turned up a few times. The chain uses TRBV6-5 and TRBJ1-3; D not certain. Germline V gene lookup returns CDR1 MNHEY and CDR2 SVGAGI. This CDR3 is built from 12 residues. V lost 7 bases and J lost 2, with 6 bases in between. CDR3 in amino acids: CASKAAGNTIYF. The CDR3 coding sequence is TGTGCCAGCAAGGCGGCTGGAAACACCATATATTTT.

The chain employs TRBV7-3 and TRBJ2-7, with 9 bases matching TRBD2. Per germline, CDR1 SGHTA and CDR2 FQGTGA. The CDR3 extends over 13 amino acids. The J segment lost 5 bases and the V segment lost 8 bases, leaving 7 bases of the junction unmatched. CDR3 protein: CASGTGLANEQYF. CDR3 bases: TGTGCCAGCGGGACGGGACTAGCAAACGAGCAGTACTTC.

This clone was seen only once. The gene calls are TRBV27 and TRBJ1-5; a weak D match, TRBD1 (5 bases). The V end was cut by 8 bases, the J end by 0 bases, with 14 bases between. Germline CDR1 MNHEY, CDR2 SMNVEV (reference sequence). The CDR3 runs to 15 residues. In DNA form, the CDR3 reads TGTGCCAGCTCGGGGGGGAGGTATAGCAATCAGCCCCAGCATTTT. Amino acid sequence: CASSGGRYSNQPQHF.

This clone appeared once. The rearrangement uses TRBV19 and TRBJ1-2; TRBD1 agrees at 9 bases. Unmatched junction bases numbered 16, after V lost 5 bases and J lost 0 bases. The CDR3 totals 19 residues. Germline V gene lookup returns CDR1 LNHDA and CDR2 SQIVND (reference sequence). The CDR3 DNA reads as TGTGCCAGTAGTTCACTGATACGGGACAGGGATCCAACTAACTATGGCTACACCTTC. Amino acids: CASSSLIRDRDPTNYGYTF.